This T cell receptor (beta chain) originates from a study of OX40 agonist ivuxolimab in advanced cancers. Study-level background: Three patients responded partially, comprising one with hepatocellular carcinoma and two with cutaneous melanoma.

Any history of autoimmune disease or systemic immunosuppression disqualified patients. TCRdb's table, derived via immunoSEQ multiplex PCR, lists solely in-frame clones and lacks some. There are around 55,000 clones in the sample; 89% occur only once, and roughly an eighth lies in the top ten. Sequencing was performed on CD4+ or CD8+ T cells sorted from blood, taken in a trial of the OX40 agonist ivuxolimab. This receptor was identified in an adult with an advanced solid tumor such as melanoma, head and neck, liver or kidney cancer.

The CDR3 region is CASSPYGTGAEKLFF. CDR3 in DNA: TGTGCCAGCTCACCCTACGGGACAGGGGCTGAAAAACTGTTTTTT. V usage is TRBV18 and J usage is TRBJ1-4; TRBD1 agrees at 10 bases. Germline CDR1 is KGHSH and CDR2 is LQKENI. The CDR3 length is 15 residues. V shed 3 bases, J shed 7 bases, and the junction held 5 bases outside the gene matches.